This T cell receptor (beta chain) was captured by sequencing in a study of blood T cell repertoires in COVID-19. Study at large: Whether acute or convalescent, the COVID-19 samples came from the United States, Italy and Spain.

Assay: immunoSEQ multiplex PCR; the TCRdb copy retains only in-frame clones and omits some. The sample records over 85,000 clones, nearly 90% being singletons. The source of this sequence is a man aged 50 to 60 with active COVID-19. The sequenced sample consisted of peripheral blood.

The CDR3 loop reads CASSIRSGSNQPQHF. The CDR3 DNA sequence: TGTGCCAGTAGTATCAGGTCAGGCAGCAATCAGCCCCAGCATTTT. The genes are TRBV19 and TRBJ1-5, with no clear D. This CDR3 comprises 15 residues. The germline V and J ends were trimmed by 3 bases and 1 base, with 10 bases remaining between them. Germline CDR1 reads LNHDA; CDR2 reads SQIVND (reference sequence).